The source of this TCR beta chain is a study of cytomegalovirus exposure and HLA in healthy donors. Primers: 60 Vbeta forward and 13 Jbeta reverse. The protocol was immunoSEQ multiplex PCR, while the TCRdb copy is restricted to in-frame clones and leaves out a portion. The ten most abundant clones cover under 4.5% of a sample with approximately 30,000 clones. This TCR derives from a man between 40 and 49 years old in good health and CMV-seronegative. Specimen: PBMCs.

DNA of the CDR3: TGTGCCAGCAGCGCACGGCGGGAGGGGACTTACGAGCAGTACTTC. As protein: CASSARREGTYEQYF. This chain uses TRBV7-2 with TRBJ2-7; 9 bases are shared with TRBD2. Germline assignment: CDR1 SGHTA and CDR2 FQGNSA. The CDR3 consists of 15 residues. V shed 5 bases, J shed 4 bases, and the junction held 9 bases outside the gene matches.